What follows is one TCR beta chain and its context. Its antigen remains unidentified. Per-base quality was not reported, and no clone a single base away is much larger than it. This sample is drawn from a study of OX40 agonist ivuxolimab in advanced cancers. About the study as a whole: The costimulatory receptor OX40 (CD134) was targeted by ivuxolimab, a fully human IgG2 agonistic monoclonal antibody. Peripheral TCRbeta sequencing aimed to test whether ivuxolimab altered TCR sequence diversity and caused clonal T-cell expansion. Prior anti-PD-1, anti-PD-L1 or anti-CTLA-4 therapy was permitted, and checkpoint inhibitors had been received by roughly 42% of dose-escalation patients. Of the roughly 51 dose-escalation patients, hepatocellular carcinoma was present in about 20, melanoma in roughly 15, renal cell carcinoma in 9 and head and neck cancer in 9. The dose-escalation cohort was about 83% male with a mean age of about 54 years, ranging from roughly 23 to 90. Partial responses were achieved by three dose-escalation patients, of whom one had hepatocellular carcinoma and two had cutaneous melanoma. The monotherapy dose-escalation portion (N = 52 patients) of the phase I ivuxolimab trial is reported in the paper. Intravenous ivuxolimab was administered to patients every 2 weeks at six dose levels: 0.01, 0.1, 0.3, 1.5, 3 and 10 mg/kg.

Results and caveats for the whole study, not just this receptor: The antigen specificity of the peripheral T cells that underwent clonal expansion was not determined. Clonal expansion of both CD4+ and CD8+ blood T cells was observed from baseline to week 6 at doses 0.1 to 3.0 mg/kg. Low levels of normalized T-cell clonal expansion were also seen in some patients who did not respond. In the 0.1-3.0 mg/kg groups, partial responders had among the lowest normalized peripheral clonal expansion, particularly in CD8+ T cells. On average, CD8+ T cells showed more expanded clones than CD4+ T cells after ivuxolimab.

To sequence the TCRbeta CDR3 region, genomic DNA was isolated from the sorted cells. The immunoSEQ Assay was used to sequence the TCRbeta CDR3 regions. TCRdb holds this immuneACCESS table with in-frame rearrangements only. Some clones are missing; in checked studies, unresolved V genes explain under half, and the rest has no known cause. Counted in this sample were 55,000 to 65,000 clones; 80% to 90% of them appeared once. The ten largest clones represent roughly 0.5% of the sample. Patients with a history of autoimmune disease or receiving systemic immunosuppression were excluded from the trial. Peripheral blood for TCR sequencing was drawn from every dose cohort at baseline, at cycle 4 day 1 and at cycle 7 day 1. The samples were taken from a phase I, first-in-human, multicenter, open-label dose-escalation trial of ivuxolimab. Adults with locally advanced or metastatic head and neck squamous cell, hepatocellular, melanoma or renal cell carcinoma were enrolled in the trial. Before TCR sequencing, CD4+ T cells and CD8+ T cells were sorted from peripheral blood as separate populations.

The sample here was CD4+ or CD8+ T cells sorted from blood, taken in a trial of the OX40 agonist ivuxolimab. This receptor was obtained from an adult with an advanced solid tumor such as melanoma, head and neck, liver or kidney cancer.

Here the CDR3 is given as CASTIKAGGLLSNQPQHF. The sequenced DNA is TGTGCCAGTACCATTAAGGCAGGGGGCCTTCTTAGCAATCAGCCCCAGCATTTT. The chain links TRBV19 with TRBJ1-5, with TRBD1 identical over 8 junction bases. Trimmed from V: 7 bases; trimmed from J: 0 bases; junction bases lacking a gene match: 14. The CDR3 runs 18 residues from the cysteine to the phenylalanine. Of the read, only the CDR3 DNA is kept; its 54 bases are in frame from base 1. CDR1 LNHDA and CDR2 SQIVND were looked up in the germline V gene (reference sequence).